A single sample is the source of the 30 T cell receptor beta chains below, sequenced in a study of blood T cell repertoires in COVID-19. TCRdb's table, derived via immunoSEQ multiplex PCR, lists solely in-frame clones and lacks some. The sample contains 150,000 or so clones, 85% to 90% of which appear only once. Input material: peripheral blood. Source of these receptors: a man aged 18 to 29 with COVID-19, enrolled during active disease.

The rearrangement joins TRBV5-1 to TRBJ1-6; TRBD1 matches at 8 bases. Germline V CDR1 and CDR2: SGHRS, YFSETQ. V trimming: 4 bases; J trimming: 1 base; junction bases outside the gene matches: 7. The CDR3 covers 17 residues. CDR3 DNA sequence: TGCGCCAGCAGCGACCGGGACAGGAGTTCCTATAATTCACCCCTCCACTTT. Translating gives CASSDRDRSSYNSPLHF.

The chain has TRBV6-5 and TRBJ1-4; no clear D. CDR3 length: 16 amino acids. Germline V gene lookup returns CDR1 MNHEY and CDR2 SVGAGI. V lost 4 bases to trimming and J lost 8 bases, with 20 bases between them. The DNA for the CDR3 is TGTGCCAGCAGTTTCACGTACGCCCAATCAAGCGAAAAACTGTTTTTT. It translates to CASSFTYAQSSEKLFF.

The chain joins TRBV9 to TRBJ2-4, with 8 bases lining up with TRBD1. Germline V gene lookup returns CDR1 SGDLS and CDR2 YYNGEE. V was clipped by 0 bases and J by 8 bases; unmatched bases: 13. The CDR3 covers 17 residues. The CDR3 is CASSVGQGAPPRHIQYF. In DNA, the CDR3 is TGTGCCAGCAGCGTAGGGCAGGGGGCACCCCCGAGGCACATTCAGTACTTC.

This clone is a singleton in its sample. The gene calls are TRBV6-5 and TRBJ2-7; D might be TRBD2 (5 bases). Trimming pared 0 bases from V and 3 bases from J, leaving 15 bases between. Per germline, CDR1 MNHEY and CDR2 SVGAGI. The CDR3 runs 16 residues. The CDR3 region has the DNA TGTGCCAGCAGTTACTCGAGCGGACGGCCCTACTACGAGCAGTACTTC. Translating it yields CASSYSSGRPYYEQYF.

The V call is TRBV6-5, the J call TRBJ2-7; 8 nucleotides line up with TRBD2. This CDR3 region has 14 residues. Germline assignment: CDR1 MNHEY and CDR2 SVGAGI. Trimming at V came to 2 bases and at J to 3 bases, leaving 3 bases not matched to a gene. In DNA form, the CDR3 reads TGTGCCAGCAGTTACGGGACTAGGAGCTACGAGCAGTACTTC. Protein product: CASSYGTRSYEQYF.

This clone was seen a single time. The chain uses TRBV28 and TRBJ1-1; D perhaps matches TRBD1 (6 bases). Trimming took 7 bases from V and 1 from J, leaving 13 bases between them. This CDR3 comprises 14 residues. Germline CDR1 is MDHEN and CDR2 is SYDVKM. This chain's CDR3 is CASTTGIGNTEAFF. In nucleotides, the CDR3 is TGTGCCAGCACCACAGGGATAGGGAACACTGAAGCTTTCTTT.

The chain employs TRBV6-1 and TRBJ2-1; D gene uncertain. The germline V gene encodes CDR1 MNHNS and CDR2 SASEGT. This CDR3 has 13 residues. Trimming pared 1 base from V and 8 bases from J, leaving 9 bases between. This CDR3 is CASSEGVSDEQFF. The DNA for the CDR3 is TGTGCCAGCAGTGAAGGAGTTTCGGATGAGCAGTTCTTC.

The genes are TRBV21-1 and TRBJ2-7; the D call in the table, TRBD1, was not verified against the DNA. TRBV21-1 is a recognized pseudogene. The CDR3 spans 12 residues. In nucleotides, the CDR3 is TGTGCCAACAGGACAGGGCGCTACGAGCAGTACTTC. Amino acids: CANRTGRYEQYF.

Written as DNA, the CDR3 is TGTGCCAGCAGCATACAGGGGGGGGGCTCTGGGGCCAACGTCCTGACTTTC. This sequence encodes CASSIQGGGSGANVLTF. The J gene is TRBJ2-6, the V gene TRBV7-6, with D possibly TRBD1 on 8 matching bases. Per the germline V gene, CDR1 is SGHVS and CDR2 is FNYEAQ. The V end lost 5 bases, the J end lost 0 bases, and 14 bases lay between the germline ends. The CDR3 has 17 residues.

This sequence joins TRBV21-1 and TRBJ2-6; the DNA was not used to check the table's D call, TRBD1. TRBV21-1 is given as a pseudogene. The CDR3 has 18 amino acids. In DNA form, the CDR3 reads TGTGCCAGCAGCAACCTTGGGGCGGAATCCTCTGGGGCCAACGTCCTGACTTTC. Translating gives CASSNLGAESSGANVLTF.

V gene TRBV14 combines with J gene TRBJ1-6; 8 nucleotides agree with TRBD1. The CDR3 is made up of 16 amino acids. CDR1 is SGHDN, CDR2 FVKESK, per germline. The J segment lost 5 bases and the V segment lost 1 base, leaving 4 bases of the junction unmatched. As DNA, the CDR3 is TGTGCCAGCAGCCAAGGGGACAGGCGCAATAATTCACCCCTCCACTTT. Protein sequence: CASSQGDRRNNSPLHF.

The chain couples TRBV11-2 to TRBJ2-7; D gene unclear. V shed 4 bases and J shed 3 bases, with 10 bases lying between them. Germline V gene data show CDR1 as SGHAT and CDR2 as FQNNGV. The CDR3 is 13 amino acids. DNA for the CDR3: TGTGCCAGCAGCTCCTTCTCCTTCTACGAGCAGTACTTC. Protein: CASSSFSFYEQYF.

The V gene is TRBV6-2 or TRBV6-3, the J gene TRBJ1-1; 7 bases map to TRBD1. V shed 5 bases and J 5 bases; nucleotides not matched to a gene: 8. This CDR3 contains 14 residues. Germline V gene lookup returns CDR1 MNHEY and CDR2 SVGEGT. DNA of the CDR3: TGTGCCAGCAGTACAGGGGATGAAGGGACTGAAGCTTTCTTT. Encoded protein: CASSTGDEGTEAFF.

The chain links TRBV6-6 to TRBJ1-3; D is perhaps TRBD1 (5 bases). Trimming removed 4 bases at V and 3 bases at J, with 10 bases between. Germline V gene sequence: CDR1 MNHNY, CDR2 SVGAGI (reference sequence). The CDR3 has 14 amino acids. Here the CDR3 DNA reads TGTGCCAGCAGTTCGGGACTGTTTGGAAACACCATATATTTT. It translates to CASSSGLFGNTIYF.

The gene calls are TRBV9 and TRBJ2-3, with 10 bases matching TRBD2. This CDR3 is 15 amino acids long. The ends lost 0 bases at V and 4 bases at J; junction bases unmatched: 2. CDR1 is SGDLS and CDR2 is YYNGEE in the germline V gene. The CDR3 nucleotides are TGTGCCAGCAGCGTAGCTAGCGGGAGCCCAGATACGCAGTATTTT. As protein: CASSVASGSPDTQYF.

The chain joins TRBV28 to TRBJ2-7; 7 nucleotides match TRBD1. The CDR3 loop spans 14 amino acids. CDR1 MDHEN and CDR2 SYDVKM come from the germline V gene. With V trimmed by 6 bases and J by 3 bases, 8 bases remained unmatched. This CDR3 is CASSQTGNYYEQYF. CDR3 in DNA: TGTGCCAGCAGCCAGACAGGGAACTACTACGAGCAGTACTTC.

A note on this clone: A much larger clone sits a single nucleotide away, making a read error possible. Distinct nucleotide sequences in the sample also encode this CDR3. This chain uses TRBV5-5 with TRBJ2-7; D gene uncertain. The CDR3 loop spans 12 amino acids. V lost 0 bases and J lost 3, with 4 bases in between. The germline CDR1 and CDR2 sequences are SGHKS and YYEKEE (reference sequence). The CDR3 DNA reads TGTGCCAGCAGCTTGGTCGGCTACGAGCAGTACTTC. It yields the protein CASSLVGYEQYF.

The rearrangement joins TRBV9 to TRBJ2-3; 10 bases are shared with TRBD1. CDR1 is SGDLS, CDR2 YYNGEE, per germline. CDR3 length equals 17 residues. V trimming: 3 bases; J trimming: 4 bases; junction bases outside the gene matches: 11. CDR3 DNA sequence: TGTGCCAGCAGCGCGACAGGGGGCGCGGAAATCCCAGATACGCAGTATTTT. It yields the protein CASSATGGAEIPDTQYF.

The rearrangement uses TRBV15 and TRBJ2-1, with a tentative D call TRBD1 (5 bases). This CDR3 is 14 amino acids long. Germline V gene data show CDR1 as LNHNV and CDR2 as YYDKDF (reference sequence). V was pared by 1 base and J by 7 bases, with 11 bases between. As DNA, the CDR3 is TGTGCCACCAGCAGAGGAATGACAGAGAATGAGCAGTTCTTC. Translating gives CATSRGMTENEQFF.

The rearrangement joins TRBV5-4 to TRBJ2-2; D is perhaps TRBD1 (6 bases). Deletions cut 3 bases from V and 7 bases from J, with 16 bases between. Germline V gene data show CDR1 as SGHNT and CDR2 as YYREEE (reference sequence). This CDR3 region has 15 residues. CDR3 sequence: CASSSTGWLGGELFF. In DNA, the CDR3 is TGTGCCAGCAGCTCCACAGGGTGGTTAGGCGGGGAGCTGTTTTTT. The full variable domain, its missing parts supplied by reference TRBV5-4 and TRBJ2-2, is ETGVTQSPTHLIKTRGQQVTLRCSSQSGHNTVSWYQQALGQGPQFIFQYYREEENGRGNFPPRFSGLQFPNYSSELNVNALELDDSALYLCASSSTGWLGGELFFGEGSRLTVL.

CDR3 sequence (DNA): TGTGCCAGCATCCCCTCCTCTGGGGCCAACGTCCTGACTTTC. Protein: CASIPSSGANVLTF. The genes are TRBV6-5 and TRBJ2-6; no reliable D call. Germline-derived CDR1 and CDR2 are MNHEY and SVGAGI. This CDR3 has 14 residues. Between the trimmed V and J ends, which lost 7 bases and 0 bases, there was a span of 7 bases.

The rearrangement links TRBV19 to TRBJ1-6; D remains ambiguous. Per germline, CDR1 LNHDA and CDR2 SQIVND (reference sequence). Trimming shortened V by 5 bases and J by 6 bases, and 11 bases separated the two germline ends. The CDR3 consists of 14 residues. CDR3 protein: CASSYSRSNSPLHF. CDR3 DNA sequence: TGTGCCAGTAGTTACAGCCGGTCTAATTCACCCCTCCACTTT.

The rearrangement links TRBV7-2 to TRBJ1-1; no definite D call. The CDR3 sequence is 13 residues long. V lost 4 bases and J lost 6, with 12 bases in between. From germline, CDR1 is SGHTA and CDR2 FQGNSA. The CDR3 nucleotides read TGTGCCAGCAGCTCCCGGGGTGCCGCTGAAGCTTTCTTT. Residues: CASSSRGAAEAFF.

The chain has TRBV7-2 and TRBJ2-1; 7 nucleotides agree with TRBD2. From germline, CDR1 is SGHTA and CDR2 FQGNSA. V was clipped by 0 bases and J by 4 bases; unmatched bases: 18. The CDR3 sequence is 20 residues long. CDR3 residues: CASSLAPGGLAAGGYNEQFF. The CDR3 DNA is TGTGCCAGCAGCTTAGCTCCGGGGGGTCTGGCAGCGGGTGGATACAATGAGCAGTTCTTC.

There are a few counts of this clone. This sequence joins TRBV19 and TRBJ1-5; weak D call: TRBD1 (5 bases). CDR1 and CDR2 from the germline V gene are LNHDA and SQIVND (reference sequence). V shed 6 bases and J shed 11 bases, with 14 bases lying between them. The CDR3 has 12 residues. The DNA for the CDR3 is TGTGCCAGTAGCTTCGGGGGTGCGGCCCAGCATTTT. It translates to CASSFGGAAQHF. The whole variable domain, filled in from reference TRBV19 and TRBJ1-5, reads DGGITQSPKYLFRKEGQNVTLSCEQNLNHDAMYWYRQDPGQGLRLIYYSQIVNDFQKGDIAEGYSVSREKKESFPLTVTSAQKNPTAFYLCASSFGGAAQHFGDGTRLSIL.

This clone was seen ten or more times. The chain recombines TRBV11-2 with TRBJ2-7; maybe TRBD1 (5 bases). Trimming took 1 base from V and 2 from J, leaving 9 bases between them. The CDR3 runs 14 residues. From germline, CDR1 is SGHAT and CDR2 FQNNGV. The CDR3 spells CASSLGAGPYEQYF. The CDR3 nucleotides are TGTGCCAGCAGCTTAGGGGCAGGGCCCTACGAGCAGTACTTC.

This clone was picked up a small number of times. The chain has TRBV5-1 and TRBJ2-7, with 7 bases lining up with TRBD2. CDR1 is SGHRS and CDR2 is YFSETQ in the germline V gene. The CDR3 totals 13 residues. V lost 2 bases to trimming and J lost 7 bases; unmatched junction nucleotides: 6. CDR3 DNA: TGCGCCAGCAGCTTCCGGGAGGACGGGGAGCAGTACTTC. Protein product: CASSFREDGEQYF.

The chain is built from TRBV5-5 and TRBJ2-6; 10 bases match TRBD1. Per the germline V gene, CDR1 is SGHKS and CDR2 is YYEKEE (reference sequence). This CDR3 is built from 15 residues. V lost 4 bases to trimming and J lost 5 bases; unmatched junction nucleotides: 3. The DNA of the CDR3 is TGTGCCAGCAGCGTGGGACAGGGGAGGGCCAACGTCCTGACTTTC. As protein: CASSVGQGRANVLTF.

V and J are TRBV6-2 or TRBV6-3 and TRBJ2-1, with 11 bases aligning to TRBD2. The V gene's germline CDR1 is MNHEY and CDR2 SVGEGT. With 2 bases clipped from V and 2 bases from J, the junction kept 5 bases outside the gene matches. The CDR3 extends over 17 amino acids. DNA for the CDR3: TGTGCCAGCAGTTACCCGGGGACTAGCGGACCCTACAATGAGCAGTTCTTC. This codes for CASSYPGTSGPYNEQFF.

The chain has TRBV6-1 and TRBJ2-3; D is possibly TRBD1 (6 bases). The CDR3 totals 16 residues. CDR1 MNHNS and CDR2 SASEGT come from the germline V gene. The V end lost 0 bases, the J end lost 0 bases, and 10 bases lay between the germline ends. The CDR3 nucleotides read TGTGCCAGCAGTGAAGCTGTAGGACAGAGCACAGATACGCAGTATTTT. Translation: CASSEAVGQSTDTQYF.